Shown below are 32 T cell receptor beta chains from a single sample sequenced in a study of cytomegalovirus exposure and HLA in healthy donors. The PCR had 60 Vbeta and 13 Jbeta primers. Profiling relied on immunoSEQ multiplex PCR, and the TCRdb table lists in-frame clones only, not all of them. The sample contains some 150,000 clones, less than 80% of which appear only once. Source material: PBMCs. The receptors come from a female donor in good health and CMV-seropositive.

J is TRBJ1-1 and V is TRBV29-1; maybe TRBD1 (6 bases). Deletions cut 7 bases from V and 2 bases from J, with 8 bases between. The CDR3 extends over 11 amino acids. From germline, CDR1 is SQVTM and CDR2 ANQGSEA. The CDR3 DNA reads TGCAGCGCGGACAGAAACACTGAAGCTTTCTTT. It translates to CSADRNTEAFF. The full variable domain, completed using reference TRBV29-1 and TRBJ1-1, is SAVISQKPSRDICQRGTSLTIQCQVDSQVTMMFWYRQQPGQSLTLIATANQGSEATYESGFVIDKFPISRPNLTFSTLTVSNMSPEDSSIYLCSADRNTEAFFGQGTRLTVV.

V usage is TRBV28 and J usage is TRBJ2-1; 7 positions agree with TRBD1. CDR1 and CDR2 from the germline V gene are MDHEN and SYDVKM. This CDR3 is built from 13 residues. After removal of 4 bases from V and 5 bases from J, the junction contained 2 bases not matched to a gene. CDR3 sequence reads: CASSWDSNNEQFF. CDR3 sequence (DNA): TGTGCCAGCAGTTGGGACAGCAACAATGAGCAGTTCTTC.

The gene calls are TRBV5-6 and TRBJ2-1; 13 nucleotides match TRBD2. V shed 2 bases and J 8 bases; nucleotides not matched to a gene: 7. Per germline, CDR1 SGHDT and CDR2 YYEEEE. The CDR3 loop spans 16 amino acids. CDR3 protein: CASSFWGLAGQDEQFF. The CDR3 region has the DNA TGTGCCAGCAGCTTTTGGGGACTAGCGGGACAGGATGAGCAGTTCTTC.

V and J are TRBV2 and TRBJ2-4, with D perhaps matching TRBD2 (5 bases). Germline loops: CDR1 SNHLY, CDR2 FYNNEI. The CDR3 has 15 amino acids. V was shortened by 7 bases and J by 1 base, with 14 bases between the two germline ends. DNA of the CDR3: TGTGCCAGCACCCAGAGGGCCTCGGCCAAAAACATTCAGTACTTC. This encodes CASTQRASAKNIQYF.

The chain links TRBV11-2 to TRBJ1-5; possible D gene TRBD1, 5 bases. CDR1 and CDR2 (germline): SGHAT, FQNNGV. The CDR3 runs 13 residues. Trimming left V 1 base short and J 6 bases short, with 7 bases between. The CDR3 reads CASSLVGGQPQHF. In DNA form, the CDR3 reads TGTGCCAGCAGCTTAGTCGGGGGTCAGCCCCAGCATTTT. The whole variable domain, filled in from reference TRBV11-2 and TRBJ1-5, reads EAGVAQSPRYKIIEKRQSVAFWCNPISGHATLYWYQQILGQGPKLLIQFQNNGVVDDSQLPKDRFSAERLKGVDSTLKIQPAKLEDSAVYLCASSLVGGQPQHFGDGTRLSIL.

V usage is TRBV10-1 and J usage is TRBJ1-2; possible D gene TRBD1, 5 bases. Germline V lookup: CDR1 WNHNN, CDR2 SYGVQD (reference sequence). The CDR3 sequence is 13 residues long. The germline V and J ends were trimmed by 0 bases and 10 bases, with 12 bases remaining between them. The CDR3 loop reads CASSESRQSDYTF. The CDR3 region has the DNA TGCGCCAGCAGTGAGTCTAGACAGTCCGACTACACCTTC.

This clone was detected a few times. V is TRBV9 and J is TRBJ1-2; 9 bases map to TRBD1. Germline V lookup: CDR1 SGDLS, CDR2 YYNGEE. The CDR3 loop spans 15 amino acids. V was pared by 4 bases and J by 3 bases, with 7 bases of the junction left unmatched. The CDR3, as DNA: TGTGCCAGCAGCTCAGGGACAGGGTGGGACTATGGCTACACCTTC. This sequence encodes CASSSGTGWDYGYTF. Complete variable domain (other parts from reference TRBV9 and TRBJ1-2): DSGVTQTPKHLITATGQRVTLRCSPRSGDLSVYWYQQSLDQGLQFLIQYYNGEERAKGNILERFSAQQFPDLHSELNLSSLELGDSALYFCASSSGTGWDYGYTFGSGTRLTVV.

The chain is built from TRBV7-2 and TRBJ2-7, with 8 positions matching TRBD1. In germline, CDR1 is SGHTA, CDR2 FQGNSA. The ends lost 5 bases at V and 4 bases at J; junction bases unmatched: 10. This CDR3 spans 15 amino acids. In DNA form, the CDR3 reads TGTGCCAGCAGCAGAACAGGGGGGAACTTATACGAGCAGTACTTC. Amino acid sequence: CASSRTGGNLYEQYF.

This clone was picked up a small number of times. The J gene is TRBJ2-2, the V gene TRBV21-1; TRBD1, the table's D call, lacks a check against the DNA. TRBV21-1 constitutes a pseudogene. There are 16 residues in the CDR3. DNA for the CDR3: TGTGCCAGCCCGCCCCGAGGGGGCTCGAACACCGGGGAGCTGTTTTTT. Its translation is CASPPRGGSNTGELFF.

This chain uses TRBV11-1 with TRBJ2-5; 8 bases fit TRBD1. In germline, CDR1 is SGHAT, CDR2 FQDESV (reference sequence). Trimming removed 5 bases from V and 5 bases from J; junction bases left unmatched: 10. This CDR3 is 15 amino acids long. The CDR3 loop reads CASSPWTGSDETQYF. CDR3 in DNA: TGTGCCAGCAGCCCCTGGACAGGGAGTGACGAGACCCAGTACTTC. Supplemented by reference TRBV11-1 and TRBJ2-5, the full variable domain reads EAEVAQSPRYKITEKSQAVAFWCDPISGHATLYWYRQILGQGPELLVQFQDESVVDDSQLPKDRFSAERLKGVDSTLKIQPAELGDSAMYLCASSPWTGSDETQYFGPGTRLLVL.

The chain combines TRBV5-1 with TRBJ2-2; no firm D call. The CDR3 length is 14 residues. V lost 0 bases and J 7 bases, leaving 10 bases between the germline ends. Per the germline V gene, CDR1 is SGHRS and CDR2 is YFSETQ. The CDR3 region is CASSLGQSDGELFF. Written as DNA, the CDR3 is TGCGCCAGCAGCTTGGGGCAAAGTGACGGGGAGCTGTTTTTT. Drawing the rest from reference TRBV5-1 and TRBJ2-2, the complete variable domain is KAGVTQTPRYLIKTRGQQVTLSCSPISGHRSVSWYQQTPGQGLQFLFEYFSETQRNKGNFPGRFSGRQFSNSRSEMNVSTLELGDSALYLCASSLGQSDGELFFGEGSRLTVL.

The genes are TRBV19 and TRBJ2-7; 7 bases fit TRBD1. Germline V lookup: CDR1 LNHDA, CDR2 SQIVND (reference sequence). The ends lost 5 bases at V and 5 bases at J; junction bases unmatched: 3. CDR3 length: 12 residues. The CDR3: CASSPTGDEQYF. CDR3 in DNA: TGTGCCAGTAGTCCTACAGGGGACGAGCAGTACTTC. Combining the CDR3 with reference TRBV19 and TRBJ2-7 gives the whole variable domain DGGITQSPKYLFRKEGQNVTLSCEQNLNHDAMYWYRQDPGQGLRLIYYSQIVNDFQKGDIAEGYSVSREKKESFPLTVTSAQKNPTAFYLCASSPTGDEQYFGPGTRLTVT.

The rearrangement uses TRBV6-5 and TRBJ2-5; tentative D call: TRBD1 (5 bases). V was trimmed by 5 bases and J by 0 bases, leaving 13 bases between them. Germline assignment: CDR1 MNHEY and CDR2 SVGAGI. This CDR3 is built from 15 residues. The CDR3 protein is CASSPTQGYQETQYF. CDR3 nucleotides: TGTGCCAGCAGTCCGACTCAGGGCTACCAAGAGACCCAGTACTTC.

The CDR3 sequence is CASGRPDGPTGELFF. DNA for the CDR3: TGTGCCAGCGGGCGCCCTGATGGTCCGACCGGGGAGCTGTTTTTT. The rearrangement links TRBV28 to TRBJ2-2; unclear D gene. Looked up from germline, CDR1 is MDHEN and CDR2 is SYDVKM. This CDR3 region has 15 residues. Trimming pared 8 bases from V and 5 bases from J, leaving 18 bases between.

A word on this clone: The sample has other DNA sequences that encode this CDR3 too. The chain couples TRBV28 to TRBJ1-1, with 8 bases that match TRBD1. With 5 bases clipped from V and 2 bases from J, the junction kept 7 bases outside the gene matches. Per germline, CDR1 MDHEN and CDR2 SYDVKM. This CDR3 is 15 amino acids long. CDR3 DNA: TGTGCCAGCAGTACGCCCGGACAGGGAAACACTGAAGCTTTCTTT. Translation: CASSTPGQGNTEAFF.

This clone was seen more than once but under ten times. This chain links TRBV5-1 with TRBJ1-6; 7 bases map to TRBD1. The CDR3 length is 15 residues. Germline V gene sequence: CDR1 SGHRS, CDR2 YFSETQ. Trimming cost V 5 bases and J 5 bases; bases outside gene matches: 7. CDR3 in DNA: TGCGCCAGCAGTGAAAGACAGGGAGATAATTCACCCCTCCACTTT. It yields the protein CASSERQGDNSPLHF.

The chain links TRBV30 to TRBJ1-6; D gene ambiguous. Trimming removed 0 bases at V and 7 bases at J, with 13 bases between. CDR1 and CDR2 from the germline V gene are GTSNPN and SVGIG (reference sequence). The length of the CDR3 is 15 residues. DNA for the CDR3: TGTGCCTGGAGTGTCTCTGTCGTTATGAATTCACCCCTCCACTTT. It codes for CAWSVSVVMNSPLHF.

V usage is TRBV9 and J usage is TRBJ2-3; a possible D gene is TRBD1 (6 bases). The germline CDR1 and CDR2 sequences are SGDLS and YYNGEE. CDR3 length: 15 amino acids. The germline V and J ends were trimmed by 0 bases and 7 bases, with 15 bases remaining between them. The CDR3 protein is CASSVGSGGANTQYF. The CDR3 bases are TGTGCCAGCAGCGTAGGGTCTGGGGGCGCAAATACGCAGTATTTT.

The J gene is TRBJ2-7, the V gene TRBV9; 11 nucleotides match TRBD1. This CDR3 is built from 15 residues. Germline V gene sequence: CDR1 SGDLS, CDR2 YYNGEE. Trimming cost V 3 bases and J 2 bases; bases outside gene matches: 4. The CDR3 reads CASSAQDRGPYEQYF. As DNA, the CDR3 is TGTGCCAGCAGCGCCCAGGACAGGGGGCCCTACGAGCAGTACTTC.

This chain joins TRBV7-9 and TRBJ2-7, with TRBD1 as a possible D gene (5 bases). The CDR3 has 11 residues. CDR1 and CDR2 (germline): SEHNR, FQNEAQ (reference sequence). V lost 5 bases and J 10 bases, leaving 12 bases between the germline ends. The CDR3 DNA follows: TGTGCCAGCAGCCCTGGGGCAGTACAGTACTTC. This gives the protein CASSPGAVQYF.

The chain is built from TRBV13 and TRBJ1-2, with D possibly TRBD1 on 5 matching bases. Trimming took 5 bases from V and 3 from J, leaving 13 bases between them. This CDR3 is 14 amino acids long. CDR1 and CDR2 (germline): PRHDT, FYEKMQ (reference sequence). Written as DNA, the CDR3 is TGTGCCAGCAGCCTAGTGGGGCGTTACTATGGCTACACCTTC. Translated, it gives CASSLVGRYYGYTF.

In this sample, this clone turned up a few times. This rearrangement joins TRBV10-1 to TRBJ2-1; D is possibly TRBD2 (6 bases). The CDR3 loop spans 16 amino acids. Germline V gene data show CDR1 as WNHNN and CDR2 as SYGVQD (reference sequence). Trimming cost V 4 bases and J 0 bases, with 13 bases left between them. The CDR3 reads CASSGDSPSSYNEQFF. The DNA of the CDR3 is TGCGCCAGCAGTGGGGACTCTCCGAGCTCCTACAATGAGCAGTTCTTC.

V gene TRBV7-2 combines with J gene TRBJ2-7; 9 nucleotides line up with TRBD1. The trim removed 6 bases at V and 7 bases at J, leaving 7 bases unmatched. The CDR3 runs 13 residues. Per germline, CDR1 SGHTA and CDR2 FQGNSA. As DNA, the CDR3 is TGTGCCAGCAGGGAACAGGGGGCGCGGGAGCAGTACTTC. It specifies CASREQGAREQYF.

Here the CDR3 DNA reads TGTGCCAGCAGCTCCCGACAGTACACAGATACGCAGTATTTT. Its protein is CASSSRQYTDTQYF. The J gene is TRBJ2-3, the V gene TRBV7-2, with D possibly being TRBD1 (5 bases). V dropped 4 bases and J dropped 2 bases, with 10 bases sitting between them. This CDR3 has 14 amino acids. Looked up from germline, CDR1 is SGHTA and CDR2 is FQGNSA.

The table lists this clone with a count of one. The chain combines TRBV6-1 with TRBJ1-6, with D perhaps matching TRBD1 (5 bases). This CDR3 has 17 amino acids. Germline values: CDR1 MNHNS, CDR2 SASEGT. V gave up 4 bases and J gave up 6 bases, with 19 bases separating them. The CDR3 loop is CASSGILSQTANSPLHF. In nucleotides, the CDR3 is TGTGCCAGCAGTGGGATCCTCAGCCAGACAGCTAATTCACCCCTCCACTTT.

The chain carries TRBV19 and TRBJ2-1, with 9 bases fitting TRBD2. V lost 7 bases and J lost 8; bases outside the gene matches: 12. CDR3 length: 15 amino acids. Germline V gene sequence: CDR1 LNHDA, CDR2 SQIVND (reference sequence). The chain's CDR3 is CASNLAGRVPDEQFF. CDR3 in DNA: TGTGCCAGTAATCTAGCGGGGAGAGTCCCCGATGAGCAGTTCTTC.

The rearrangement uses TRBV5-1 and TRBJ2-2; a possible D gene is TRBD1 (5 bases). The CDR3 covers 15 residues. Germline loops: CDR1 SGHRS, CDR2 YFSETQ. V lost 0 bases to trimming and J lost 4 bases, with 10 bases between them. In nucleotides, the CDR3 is TGCGCCAGCAGCTTGGGGGGCAGCCGCACCGGGGAGCTGTTTTTT. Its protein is CASSLGGSRTGELFF.

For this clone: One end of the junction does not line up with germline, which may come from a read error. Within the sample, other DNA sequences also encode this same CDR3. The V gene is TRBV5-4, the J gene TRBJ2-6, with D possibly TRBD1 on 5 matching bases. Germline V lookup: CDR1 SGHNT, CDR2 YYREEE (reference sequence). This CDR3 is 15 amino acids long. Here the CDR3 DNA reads TGTGCCAGCAGCTTGGCAGGCTCTGGGGCCAACGTTCTGACTTTC. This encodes CASSLAGSGANVLTF.

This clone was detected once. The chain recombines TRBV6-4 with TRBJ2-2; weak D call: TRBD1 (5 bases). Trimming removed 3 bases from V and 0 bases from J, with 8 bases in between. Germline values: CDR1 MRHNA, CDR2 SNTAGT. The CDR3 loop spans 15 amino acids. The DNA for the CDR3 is TGTGCCAGCAGTGAAGGGGCCCCGAACACCGGGGAGCTGTTTTTT. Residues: CASSEGAPNTGELFF.

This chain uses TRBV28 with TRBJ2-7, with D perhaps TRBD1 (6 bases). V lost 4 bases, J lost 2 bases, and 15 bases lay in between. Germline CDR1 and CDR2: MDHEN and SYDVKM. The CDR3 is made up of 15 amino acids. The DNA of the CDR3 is TGTGCCAGCAGTTCCCCAGGGGTCAACCCCTACGAGCAGTACTTC. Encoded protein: CASSSPGVNPYEQYF.

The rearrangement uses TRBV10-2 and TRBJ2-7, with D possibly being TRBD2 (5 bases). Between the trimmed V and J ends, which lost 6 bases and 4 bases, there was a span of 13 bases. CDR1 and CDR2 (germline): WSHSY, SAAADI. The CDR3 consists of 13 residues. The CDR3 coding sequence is TGCGCCAGCAGCCGACACCGGGGATACGAGCAGTACTTC. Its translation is CASSRHRGYEQYF.

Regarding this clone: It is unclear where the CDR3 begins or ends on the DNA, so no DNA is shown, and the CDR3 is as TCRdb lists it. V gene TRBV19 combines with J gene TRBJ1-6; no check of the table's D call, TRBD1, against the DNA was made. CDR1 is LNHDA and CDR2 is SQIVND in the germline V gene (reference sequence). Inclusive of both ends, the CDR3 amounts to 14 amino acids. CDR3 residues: CASSFAGGNSPPHF.